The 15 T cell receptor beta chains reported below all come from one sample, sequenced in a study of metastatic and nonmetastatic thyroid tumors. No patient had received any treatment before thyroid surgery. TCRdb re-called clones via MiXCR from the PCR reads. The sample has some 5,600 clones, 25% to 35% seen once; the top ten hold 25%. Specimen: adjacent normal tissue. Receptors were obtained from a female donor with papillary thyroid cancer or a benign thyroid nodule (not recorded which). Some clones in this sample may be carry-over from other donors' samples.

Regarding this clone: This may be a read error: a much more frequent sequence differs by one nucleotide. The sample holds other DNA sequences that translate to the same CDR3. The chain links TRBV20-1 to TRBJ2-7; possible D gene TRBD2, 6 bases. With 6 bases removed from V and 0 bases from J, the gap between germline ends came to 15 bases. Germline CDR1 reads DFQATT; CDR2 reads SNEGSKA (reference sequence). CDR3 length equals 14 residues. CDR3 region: CSALRGSASYEQYF. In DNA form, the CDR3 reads TGCAGTGCCTTACGGGGGTCCGCCTCCTACGAGCAGTACTTC.

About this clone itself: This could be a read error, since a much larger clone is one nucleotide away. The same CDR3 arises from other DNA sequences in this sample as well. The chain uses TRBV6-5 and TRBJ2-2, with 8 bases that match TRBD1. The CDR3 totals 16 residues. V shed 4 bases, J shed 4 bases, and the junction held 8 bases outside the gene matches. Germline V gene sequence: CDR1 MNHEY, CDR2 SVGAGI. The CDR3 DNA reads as TGTGCCAGCAGTTCCCCCGGGACAGGTGGCACCGGGGAGCTGTTTTTT. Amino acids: CASSSPGTGGTGELFF.

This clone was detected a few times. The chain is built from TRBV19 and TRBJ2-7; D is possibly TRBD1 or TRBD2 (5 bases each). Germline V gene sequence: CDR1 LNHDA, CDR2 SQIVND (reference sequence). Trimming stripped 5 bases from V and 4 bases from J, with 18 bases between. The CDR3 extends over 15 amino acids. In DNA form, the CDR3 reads TGTGCCAGTAGTCCCGTCGAGGGCAGGGAATACGAGCAGTACTTC. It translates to CASSPVEGREYEQYF.

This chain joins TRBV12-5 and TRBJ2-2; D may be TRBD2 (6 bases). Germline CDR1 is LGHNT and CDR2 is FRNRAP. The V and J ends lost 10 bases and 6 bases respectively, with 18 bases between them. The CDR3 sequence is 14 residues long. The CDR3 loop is CATQLSGAAGELFF. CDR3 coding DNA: TGTGCTACCCAACTATCGGGAGCCGCCGGGGAGCTGTTTTTT.

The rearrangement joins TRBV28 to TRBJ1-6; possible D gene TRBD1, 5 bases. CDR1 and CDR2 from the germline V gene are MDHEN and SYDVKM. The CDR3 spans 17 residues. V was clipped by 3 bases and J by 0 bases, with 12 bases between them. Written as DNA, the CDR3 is TGTGCCAGCAGTTTGGCGAGGGGTGCCTCCTATAATTCACCCCTCCACTTT. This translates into CASSLARGASYNSPLHF. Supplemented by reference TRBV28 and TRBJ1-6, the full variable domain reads DVKVTQSSRYLVKRTGEKVFLECVQDMDHENMFWYRQDPGLGLRLIYFSYDVKMKEKGDIPEGYSVSREKKERFSLILESASTNQTSMYLCASSLARGASYNSPLHFGNGTRLTVT.

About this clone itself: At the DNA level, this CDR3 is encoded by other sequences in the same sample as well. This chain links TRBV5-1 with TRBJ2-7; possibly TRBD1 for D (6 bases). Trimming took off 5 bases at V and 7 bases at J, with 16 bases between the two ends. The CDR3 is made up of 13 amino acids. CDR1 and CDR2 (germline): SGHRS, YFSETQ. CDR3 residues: CASSLRIQGEQYF. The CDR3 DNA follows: TGCGCCAGCAGTTTAAGGATTCAGGGGGAGCAGTACTTC.

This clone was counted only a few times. CDR3 in amino acids: CASSLLEQYF. The CDR3 bases are TGTGCCAGCAGTTTACTCGAGCAGTACTTC. The V and J genes are TRBV27 and TRBJ2-7; D uncertain. Germline CDR1 and CDR2: MNHEY and SMNVEV (reference sequence). The CDR3 length is 10 residues. Trimming took off 2 bases at V and 6 bases at J, with 2 bases between the two ends.

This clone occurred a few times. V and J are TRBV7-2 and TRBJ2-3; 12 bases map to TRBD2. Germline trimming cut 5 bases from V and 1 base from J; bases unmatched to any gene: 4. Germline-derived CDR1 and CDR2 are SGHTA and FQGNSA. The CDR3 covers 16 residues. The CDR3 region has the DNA TGTGCCAGCAGCCCTAGCGGGGGGGGTGGCACAGATACGCAGTATTTT. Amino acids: CASSPSGGGGTDTQYF.

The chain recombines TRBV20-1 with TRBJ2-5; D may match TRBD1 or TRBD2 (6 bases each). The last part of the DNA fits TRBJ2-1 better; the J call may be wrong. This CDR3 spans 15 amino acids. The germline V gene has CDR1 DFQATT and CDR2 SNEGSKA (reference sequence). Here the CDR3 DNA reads TGCAGTGCTAGTGAGGGGGGCGAAGGTAACAATGAGCAGTTCTTC. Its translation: CSASEGGEGNNEQFF.

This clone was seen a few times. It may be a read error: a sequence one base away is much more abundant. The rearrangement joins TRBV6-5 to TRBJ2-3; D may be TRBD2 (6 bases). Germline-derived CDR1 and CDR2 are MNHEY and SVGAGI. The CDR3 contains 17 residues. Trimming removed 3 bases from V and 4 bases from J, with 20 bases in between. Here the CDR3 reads CASSYSGVRGCPDTQYF. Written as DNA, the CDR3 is TGTGCCAGCAGTTATTCTGGCGTGCGGGGATGCCCAGATACGCAGTATTTT.

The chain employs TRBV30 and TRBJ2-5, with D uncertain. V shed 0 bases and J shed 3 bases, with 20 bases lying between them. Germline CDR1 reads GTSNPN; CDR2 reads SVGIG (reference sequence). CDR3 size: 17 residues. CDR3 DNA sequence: TGTGCCTGGAGTGTTTTAAAAGTGGGCCCAAGGAAAGAGACCCAGTACTTC. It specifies CAWSVLKVGPRKETQYF. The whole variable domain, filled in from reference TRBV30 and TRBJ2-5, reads SQTIHQWPATLVQPVGSPLSLECTVEGTSNPNLYWYRQAAGRGLQLLFYSVGIGQISSEVPQNLSASRPQDRQFILSSKKLLLSDSGFYLCAWSVLKVGPRKETQYFGPGTRLLVL.

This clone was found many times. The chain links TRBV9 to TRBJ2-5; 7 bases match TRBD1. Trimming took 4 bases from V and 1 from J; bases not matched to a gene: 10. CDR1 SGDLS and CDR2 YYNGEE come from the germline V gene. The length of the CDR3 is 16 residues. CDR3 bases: TGTGCCAGCAGCCCAGGGGACAGAGGGTTCCAAGAGACCCAGTACTTC. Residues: CASSPGDRGFQETQYF.

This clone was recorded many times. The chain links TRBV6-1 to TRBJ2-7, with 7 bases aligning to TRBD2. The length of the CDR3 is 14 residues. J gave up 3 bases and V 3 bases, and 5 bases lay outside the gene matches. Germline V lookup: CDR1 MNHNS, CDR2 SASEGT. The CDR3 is CASSEAGVVYEQYF. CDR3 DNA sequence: TGTGCCAGCAGTGAGGCGGGGGTCGTCTACGAGCAGTACTTC.

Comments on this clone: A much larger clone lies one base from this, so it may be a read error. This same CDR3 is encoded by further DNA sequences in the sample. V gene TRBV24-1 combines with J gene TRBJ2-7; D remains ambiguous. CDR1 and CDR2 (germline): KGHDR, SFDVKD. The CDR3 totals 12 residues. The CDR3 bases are TGTGCCACTAGTGATGCGACGTTCGAGCAGTACTTC. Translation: CATSDATFEQYF.

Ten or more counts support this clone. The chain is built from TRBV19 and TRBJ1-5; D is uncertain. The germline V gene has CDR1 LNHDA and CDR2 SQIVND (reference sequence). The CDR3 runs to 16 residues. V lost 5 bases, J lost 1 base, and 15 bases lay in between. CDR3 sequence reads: CASSGRGLESNQPQHF. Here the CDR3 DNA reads TGTGCCAGTAGTGGCAGAGGGTTGGAAAGCAATCAGCCCCAGCATTTT.